The present TCR beta chain was sequenced within a study of radiotherapy plus CTLA-4 blockade in lung cancer. Study-wide context: Patients showed objective responses in about 20% of cases, and disease control was achieved by about 31%.

CDR1 is SGHKS, CDR2 YYEKEE, per germline (reference sequence). The CDR3 length is 17 residues. With 4 bases clipped from V and 6 bases from J, the junction kept 9 bases outside the gene matches. Data came from immunoSEQ multiplex PCR; TCRdb stores just in-frame clones and leaves some out. The sample has about 60,000 clones, over 80% seen once; the top ten hold roughly 4%. Whole-study findings and limits: Response, reportedly, was best predicted by interferon-beta along with early blood T cell clone dynamics.

As regards this clone: The antigen remains undetermined.

The TCR comes from a human donor with non-small cell lung cancer who had a partial response to radiotherapy plus ipilimumab. J is TRBJ2-5 and V is TRBV5-5; 16 positions match TRBD2. The specimen comprised peripheral blood, sampled from a patient treated with radiotherapy plus ipilimumab. The CDR3 nucleotides read TGTGCCAGCAGCGCGGGACTAGCGGGAGGGGGGGAAAAGACCCAGTACTTC. Its protein is CASSAGLAGGGEKTQYF.